This T cell receptor (beta chain) emerged from a study of T cell repertoires in ileal Crohn's disease. This CDR3 region has 14 residues. Unmatched junction bases numbered 3, after V lost 1 base and J lost 7 bases. CDR1 and CDR2 from the germline V gene are LNHDA and SQIVND (reference sequence). Generated by immunoSEQ multiplex PCR, the TCRdb table keeps only in-frame clones and is missing some. This sample has some 15,000 clones; 65% to 85% occur once, and the top ten carry roughly 6.3%. This clonotype was sampled from an adult with Crohn's disease. J is TRBJ2-2 and V is TRBV19; 7 nucleotides align to TRBD2. Input material: ileal tissue. CDR3 residues: CASSIVAGGGELFF. The CDR3 region has the DNA TGTGCCAGTAGTATAGTAGCGGGTGGCGGGGAGCTGTTTTTT.